Sequencing of this TCR beta chain was carried out in a study of radiation and T cells in renal cell carcinoma. V gave up 4 bases and J gave up 7 bases; unmatched junction bases: 8. The CDR3 is 15 amino acids. Per germline, CDR1 SGHRS and CDR2 YFSETQ. Here immunoSEQ multiplex PCR was the method, and the copy in TCRdb shows in-frame clones only, minus some. The sample lists 130,000 to 150,000 clones, 70% to 90% occurring once. This sample's time point: blood 4 weeks post-SBRT, at nephrectomy. Indicated treatment: 15 Gy SBRT to primary tumor, nephrectomy 4 weeks later. The sequence was collected from a woman in her fifties or sixties with renal cell carcinoma. V and J are TRBV5-1 and TRBJ2-7; 13 bases are a match to TRBD2. The source material was blood, sampled from a patient whose treatment included radiotherapy and nephrectomy. CDR3 residues: CASSLGLAGAYEQYF. CDR3 DNA: TGCGCCAGCAGCCTTGGACTAGCGGGGGCTTATGAGCAGTACTTC.